These T cell receptor beta chains were read from a single sample in a study of blood T cell repertoires in COVID-19. Profiled with immunoSEQ multiplex PCR; TCRdb holds only in-frame clones, not every one. The sample holds some 110,000 clones; approximately 81% are singletons and the top ten take around 6%. The sequencing sample was made of peripheral blood. The receptors here all came from an older man with COVID-19, enrolled during active disease. Both conserved end residues are trimmed from each CDR3.

cdr3_aa	v_call	j_call
ASSPRTSGNTGELF	TRBV18	TRBJ2-2
ASRGLGQGAGYT	TRBV6-6	TRBJ1-2
ASSQDRGGDTDTQY	TRBV4-1	TRBJ2-3
ASSEWGGNEQY	TRBV2	TRBJ2-7
ASSHNTVNGELF	TRBV4-1	TRBJ2-2
ASSSPQGTGVNTEAF	TRBV28	TRBJ1-1
ASSLTASPDTQY	TRBV7-3	TRBJ2-3
ASSAGGVRAYNQPQH	TRBV19	TRBJ1-5
ASSLTGGWEPQH	TRBV7-9	TRBJ1-5
ASSDVAGASIKKNIQY	TRBV6-1	TRBJ2-4